What follows are 21 T cell receptor beta chains derived from one specimen sequenced in a study of vaccination and CD4 T cells after COVID-19. Sequenced with the Oncomine TCR Beta short-read assay was DNA taken from cultured CD4+ T cells. In TCRdb, the PCR reads were re-called with MiXCR into one record per CDR3 protein. This sample carries more than 4,500 distinct CDR3 sequences, about three fifths of them seen once, and the ten largest clones take 20% to 25%. Indicated treatment: roughly nine-day PBMC culture with coronavirus spike peptide pools or control peptides (ViraFEST assay). These receptors are not linked to any known antigen. The material sequenced was CD4+ T cells from blood, cultured in vitro. The receptors were sampled from a human donor who had recovered from COVID-19.

The gene calls are TRBV6-1 and TRBJ1-5, with TRBD1 matching over 7 bases. This CDR3 comprises 14 residues. Germline V gene data show CDR1 as MNHNS and CDR2 as SASEGT. V shed 6 bases, J shed 1 base, and the junction held 3 bases outside the gene matches. In DNA, the CDR3 is TGTGCCAGCAGGACAGGGCGCAGCAATCAGCCCCAGCATTTT. Translated: CASRTGRSNQPQHF.

The chain joins TRBV19 to TRBJ1-5; 9 positions match TRBD1. Unmatched junction bases numbered 10, after V lost 6 bases and J lost 7 bases. The CDR3 sequence is 15 residues long. Germline loops: CDR1 LNHDA, CDR2 SQIVND (reference sequence). CDR3: CASSQTGGRAQPQHF. The CDR3 DNA reads TGTGCCAGTAGCCAGACAGGGGGACGGGCCCAGCCCCAGCATTTT.

This clonotype was recorded only once. The V and J genes are TRBV19 and TRBJ2-3, with D perhaps matching TRBD2 (5 bases). The CDR3 sequence is 16 residues long. The V gene lost 6 bases and the J gene lost 2 bases, with 18 bases spanning the gap. Germline V lookup: CDR1 LNHDA, CDR2 SQIVND (reference sequence). CDR3: CASRRWGEGDTDTQYF. The CDR3 coding sequence is TGTGCCAGTAGGAGATGGGGAGAAGGTGACACAGATACGCAGTATTTT.

The chain has TRBV6-1 and TRBJ2-7; D may be TRBD1 or TRBD2 (6 bases each). The CDR3 length is 14 residues. V was trimmed by 2 bases and J by 2 bases, leaving 10 bases between them. Germline assignment: CDR1 MNHNS and CDR2 SASEGT. The CDR3, as DNA: TGTGCCAGCAGTGAAAGGGGGGTAGCCTACGAGCAGTACTTC. It is translated as CASSERGVAYEQYF.

The chain has TRBV10-1 and TRBJ2-2; D is unresolved. Germline-derived CDR1 and CDR2 are WNHNN and SYGVQD (reference sequence). This CDR3 is 13 amino acids long. The V and J ends lost 2 bases and 5 bases respectively, with 6 bases between them. The CDR3 DNA follows: TGCGCCAGCAGTGAGCTAGGAACCGGGGAGCTGTTTTTT. This codes for CASSELGTGELFF.

The V call is TRBV20-1, the J call TRBJ1-2; 7 positions match TRBD1. V dropped 4 bases and J dropped 4; count of bases not matched to a gene: 6. From germline, CDR1 is DFQATT and CDR2 SNEGSKA (reference sequence). The CDR3 runs 13 residues. CDR3 in DNA: TGCAGTGCTACCCAGGGGGGGGCCTATGGCTACACCTTC. This codes for CSATQGGAYGYTF.

There are a few counts of this clonotype. The rearrangement joins TRBV20-1 to TRBJ1-1; TRBD1 matches at 8 bases. Losses at the gene ends were 7 bases for V and 3 bases for J; bases not matched to a gene: 19. CDR3 length: 17 residues. CDR1 and CDR2 (germline): DFQATT, SNEGSKA (reference sequence). The CDR3 loop is CSVVPGTGVFLYTEAFF. As DNA, the CDR3 is TGCAGTGTTGTCCCCGGGACAGGTGTTTTTCTGTACACTGAAGCTTTCTTT.

This clonotype was seen only a few times. V gene TRBV28 combines with J gene TRBJ1-2, with 7 bases lining up with TRBD1. With 6 bases clipped from V and 5 bases from J, the junction kept 12 bases outside the gene matches. Germline CDR1 and CDR2: MDHEN and SYDVKM. This CDR3 has 15 residues. CDR3 bases: TGTGCCAGCAGCCCAACAGGGGCTCTCGGGTATGGCTACACCTTC. This sequence encodes CASSPTGALGYGYTF.

The chain is built from TRBV27 and TRBJ1-1; 7 bases agree with TRBD1. This CDR3 is built from 14 residues. Unmatched junction bases numbered 5, after V lost 3 bases and J lost 4 bases. Germline V gene lookup returns CDR1 MNHEY and CDR2 SMNVEV (reference sequence). The CDR3 here is CASSFNRGGTEAFF. CDR3 in DNA: TGTGCCAGCAGTTTTAACAGGGGAGGCACTGAAGCTTTCTTT.

The V gene is TRBV7-8, the J gene TRBJ2-5; D tentatively reads TRBD1 or TRBD2 (5 bases each). Trimming removed 4 bases from V and 0 bases from J, with 15 bases in between. Germline assignment: CDR1 SGHVS and CDR2 FQNEAQ. The CDR3 has 16 amino acids. As DNA, the CDR3 is TGTGCCAGCAGCTCCACCGGGGCTCTGTACCAAGAGACCCAGTACTTC. It specifies CASSSTGALYQETQYF.

The chain joins TRBV7-9 to TRBJ2-3, with 10 bases fitting TRBD1. The CDR3 contains 16 residues. Germline V lookup: CDR1 SEHNR, CDR2 FQNEAQ (reference sequence). V lost 1 base to trimming and J lost 3 bases; unmatched junction nucleotides: 4. For the CDR3, the DNA is TGTGCCAGCAGCTTAGGCGGACAGGGGGGGACAGATACGCAGTATTTT. It translates to CASSLGGQGGTDTQYF.

The chain has TRBV6-2 or TRBV6-3 and TRBJ1-4; D call uncertain. Trimming removed 2 bases from V and 8 bases from J, with 12 bases in between. This CDR3 contains 14 residues. CDR1 and CDR2 (germline): MNHEY, SVGEGT. This chain's CDR3 is CASSYPDNGEKLFF. CDR3 coding DNA: TGTGCCAGCAGTTACCCCGACAATGGCGAAAAACTGTTTTTT.

The chain carries TRBV6-1 and TRBJ2-7; TRBD1 matches 7 bases. J lost 3 bases, V lost 10 bases, and 6 bases had no gene match. The CDR3 spans 12 residues. The germline V gene encodes CDR1 MNHNS and CDR2 SASEGT. The CDR3: CATGQAYYEQYF. CDR3 coding DNA: TGTGCCACCGGACAGGCGTACTACGAGCAGTACTTC.

The chain is built from TRBV5-1 and TRBJ2-3; D possibly corresponds to TRBD2 (5 bases). Germline V lookup: CDR1 SGHRS, CDR2 YFSETQ. Trimming removed 0 bases from V and 0 bases from J, with 8 bases in between. This CDR3 spans 15 amino acids. CDR3 sequence (DNA): TGCGCCAGCAGCTTGGGAGGGAGAAGCACAGATACGCAGTATTTT. Translation gives CASSLGGRSTDTQYF.

The rearrangement links TRBV7-9 to TRBJ2-3, with 7 bases aligning to TRBD1. This CDR3 is 17 amino acids long. CDR1 SEHNR and CDR2 FQNEAQ come from the germline V gene (reference sequence). Trimming at V came to 5 bases and at J to 1 base, leaving 12 bases not matched to a gene. The CDR3 DNA follows: TGTGCCAGCAGCCTTACAGGGGCCCCTAGTGGCACAGATACGCAGTATTTT. Translated, it gives CASSLTGAPSGTDTQYF.

In this sample, this clonotype is medium-sized. The chain has TRBV24-1 and TRBJ2-5; 7 nucleotides line up with TRBD1. Germline trimming cut 3 bases from V and 5 bases from J; bases unmatched to any gene: 8. Germline V gene sequence: CDR1 KGHDR, CDR2 SFDVKD. The CDR3 extends over 15 amino acids. The CDR3 region has the DNA TGTGCCACCAGTGATACCACAGGGGCGTGGGAGACCCAGTACTTC. This encodes CATSDTTGAWETQYF.

In this sample, this clonotype turned up once. The V and J genes are TRBV20-1 and TRBJ2-1, with 7 nucleotides matching TRBD2. This CDR3 spans 14 amino acids. The V gene's germline CDR1 is DFQATT and CDR2 SNEGSKA (reference sequence). V lost 5 bases and J lost 6; bases outside the gene matches: 10. CDR3 coding DNA: TGCAGTGCTTCCAGGATTGGACTAGTCAATGAGCAGTTCTTC. Protein product: CSASRIGLVNEQFF.

The chain carries TRBV6-1 and TRBJ1-4; D is unclear. The CDR3 length is 15 residues. V shed 1 base and J shed 4 bases, with 10 bases lying between them. Germline V gene lookup returns CDR1 MNHNS and CDR2 SASEGT. The DNA of the CDR3 is TGTGCCAGCAGTGAAGGCGCACAGCGTAATGAAAAACTGTTTTTT. It encodes CASSEGAQRNEKLFF.

This chain links TRBV11-2 with TRBJ2-4; D may be TRBD1 or TRBD2 (5 bases each). The V gene's germline CDR1 is SGHAT and CDR2 FQNNGV. The ends were cut back, 5 bases at V and 0 bases at J, with 26 bases in the middle. The CDR3 is 20 residues long. As DNA, the CDR3 is TGTGCCAGCAGCCCCTCATTCCAGGGAGCGGCCCTACTAGCCAAAAACATTCAGTACTTC. Protein sequence: CASSPSFQGAALLAKNIQYF.

This clonotype was seen only a few times. The chain carries TRBV19 and TRBJ2-3, with TRBD2 as a possible D gene (6 bases). The CDR3 has 16 amino acids. The germline V gene has CDR1 LNHDA and CDR2 SQIVND (reference sequence). With 3 bases removed from V and 2 bases from J, the gap between germline ends came to 15 bases. CDR3 nucleotide sequence: TGTGCCAGTAGTATTGATACTAGCAGACCCACAGATACGCAGTATTTT. Its translation is CASSIDTSRPTDTQYF.

The V gene is TRBV14, the J gene TRBJ1-1, with a weak D call TRBD1 (5 bases). V lost 4 bases, J lost 2 bases, and 8 bases lay in between. The CDR3 totals 13 residues. CDR1 is SGHDN, CDR2 FVKESK, per germline. The CDR3 loop is CASSLGHNTEAFF. The CDR3 DNA reads TGTGCCAGCAGCCTTGGACACAACACTGAAGCTTTCTTT.